This TCR beta chain appears in the sequencing data of a study of blood T cells in healthy people across ages. With a J-beta primer mix and a sample-barcoded 5' primer, a second PCR ran roughly 6 to 11 cycles. MiXCR was run by TCRdb on the 5' RACE reads, yielding one entry per CDR3 protein. The sample holds 450,000 to 700,000 distinct CDR3 sequences, 25% to 30% seen once. V lost 8 bases and J lost 0, with 15 bases in between. The CDR3 sequence is 14 residues long. Germline assignment: CDR1 SQVTM and CDR2 ANQGSEA. Study observations and caveats: CMV status of donors was not determined, possibly confounding expanded clonotype changes. It was not possible, with unsorted PBMCs, to conclusively compare naive and antigen-experienced cells.

This clonotype was counted only a few times. What it binds is not known. The sequenced material came from blood. The receptor's source is a woman in her 70s in good health. The chain combines TRBV29-1 with TRBJ2-3, with a possible D match to TRBD2 (6 bases). The CDR3: CSSRAGLSTDTQYF. DNA of the CDR3: TGCAGCTCGAGAGCGGGCCTAAGCACAGATACGCAGTATTTT.